This TCR beta chain was sequenced in a study of shared clonotypes between healthy human individuals. Overall study results and limits: Richness estimates generally favored naive over memory subsets.

The donor population consisted of healthy HIV-negative adults with no recent acute infections or vaccinations. With respect to this clone: The antigen is not known.

Trimming stripped 8 bases from V and 10 bases from J, with 23 bases between. Germline V CDR1 and CDR2: SGHTA, FQGNSA. The CDR3 spans 14 residues. Authors' data handling: ImmunoSEQ gave junction-only sequences without quality scores, so filtering differed. Some clones are missing from TCRdb's copy, which holds only in-frame ones; the method was immunoSEQ multiplex PCR. That table furnishes V, J and clone size, whereas the DNA furnished D and trimming. The data hold approximately 1.4 million clones, with under 99% observed a single time. The receptor was isolated from a man aged 25 to 40 in good health. The rearrangement uses TRBV7-2 and TRBJ1-1; the D gene is possibly TRBD1 (6 bases). Sequencing was carried out using naive CD4+ T cells sorted from blood. Subset reported: CD45RA+ positively selected. The CDR3 reads CASGYEGDSGGAFF. The CDR3 DNA reads TGTGCCAGCGGATATGAGGGGGATTCGGGCGGAGCTTTCTTT.